These 6 T cell receptor beta chains share one sample of origin, sequenced in a study of cytomegalovirus exposure and HLA in healthy donors listed by TCRdb under 2017. The library came from the immunoSEQ multiplex PCR assay. A mixture of 60 forward primers for TCR Vbeta segments and 13 reverse primers for TCR Jbeta segments was used in the multiplex PCR. TCRdb retrieved this table from immuneACCESS and kept in-frame rearrangements only. Not all clones are present; in checked studies, unresolved V genes account for under half, and no reason is known for the remainder. The sample table contains fewer than 200,000 clones; only one count was recorded for roughly 80% of them. Of the sample, 4.9% is held by the ten largest clones. Sequenced sample: PBMCs. The origin of the receptors is a male donor in good health and CMV-seronegative.

This clone was counted a single time. The rearrangement uses TRBV5-6 and TRBJ2-7; 8 nucleotides line up with TRBD2. The CDR3 runs to 14 residues. Per germline, CDR1 SGHDT and CDR2 YYEEEE. Trimming took 1 base from V and 3 from J; bases not matched to a gene: 3. This CDR3 reads CASSLQAGDYEQYF. CDR3 nucleotide sequence: TGTGCCAGCAGCTTGCAAGCGGGGGACTACGAGCAGTACTTC.

The rearrangement uses TRBV7-9 and TRBJ2-3; D remains unclear. V lost 3 bases, J lost 4 bases, and 11 bases lay in between. The CDR3 covers 14 residues. Looked up from germline, CDR1 is SEHNR and CDR2 is FQNEAQ (reference sequence). The CDR3 DNA reads TGTGCCAGCAGCTTGCGCTCCGCGGCAGATACGCAGTATTTT. Its translation: CASSLRSAADTQYF.

V and J are TRBV5-1 and TRBJ2-7, with 8 bases aligning to TRBD1. Looked up from germline, CDR1 is SGHRS and CDR2 is YFSETQ. The CDR3 sequence is 16 residues long. V lost 0 bases, J lost 2 bases, and 7 bases stayed unmatched. As DNA, the CDR3 is TGCGCCAGCAGCTTGGGCTTCTCGGGACAGGCCTACGAGCAGTACTTC. Amino acids: CASSLGFSGQAYEQYF.

The chain is built from TRBV29-1 and TRBJ2-7; 8 nucleotides line up with TRBD1. CDR3 size: 13 residues. The junction had 12 bases not matched to a gene; V was cut back by 3 bases and J by 11 bases. Germline V gives CDR1 SQVTM, CDR2 ANQGSEA. CDR3 sequence (DNA): TGCAGCGTTGAGAAGACAGGGGTCGGTAAAGAGTACTTC. This gives the protein CSVEKTGVGKEYF.

The rearrangement links TRBV27 to TRBJ2-2; 7 bases are shared with TRBD2. V was pared by 7 bases and J by 1 base, with 15 bases of the junction left unmatched. From germline, CDR1 is MNHEY and CDR2 SMNVEV (reference sequence). CDR3 length: 18 residues. The DNA for the CDR3 is TGTGCCAGCATCAAAAGGAGGGAGGGCCCTAGGAACACCGGGGAGCTGTTTTTT. It yields the protein CASIKRREGPRNTGELFF.

The rearrangement uses TRBV28 and TRBJ1-2, with TRBD1 matching 8 bases. Germline loops: CDR1 MDHEN, CDR2 SYDVKM. V was pared by 7 bases and J by 8 bases, with 15 bases of the junction left unmatched. The CDR3 is 15 residues long. The CDR3 DNA is TGTGCCAGCACCCAAGCCGGGACAGGTGGCTGGGGCTACACCTTC. Translation: CASTQAGTGGWGYTF.